What follows are 11 T cell receptor beta chains derived from one specimen sequenced in a study of cytomegalovirus exposure and HLA in healthy donors. The study ran its PCR with 60 Vbeta and 13 Jbeta primers. TCRdb keeps only in-frame clones here, not all; method: immunoSEQ multiplex PCR. The table shows tens of thousands of clones, with roughly 80% occurring only once. The sample taken for sequencing was PBMCs. Receptors originate from a man aged 40-49 years in good health and CMV-seronegative.

This chain joins TRBV28 and TRBJ2-7, with 7 bases fitting TRBD1. Germline V gene lookup returns CDR1 MDHEN and CDR2 SYDVKM. The J segment lost 3 bases and the V segment lost 1 base, leaving 9 bases of the junction unmatched. The CDR3 totals 16 residues. In DNA, the CDR3 is TGTGCCAGCAGTTTATTAGGCAGGGGGACCCACTACGAGCAGTACTTC. This translates into CASSLLGRGTHYEQYF.

The V and J genes are TRBV20-1 and TRBJ1-1; no firm D call. Trimming removed 0 bases at V and 8 bases at J, with 7 bases between. The V gene's germline CDR1 is DFQATT and CDR2 SNEGSKA (reference sequence). The CDR3 is 11 residues long. For the CDR3, the DNA is TGCAGTGCTAGAGAAGACGGGGAAGCTTTCTTT. Its translation: CSAREDGEAFF.

This clone was observed once. V gene TRBV6-5 combines with J gene TRBJ2-7; 10 bases align to TRBD1. The CDR3 totals 13 residues. Germline CDR1 is MNHEY and CDR2 is SVGAGI. V shed 6 bases, J shed 5 bases, and the junction held 4 bases outside the gene matches. Written as DNA, the CDR3 is TGTGCCAGCAGGCGGACAGGGGGGGACGAGCAGTACTTC. Translating it yields CASRRTGGDEQYF.

This clone was seen only once. The rearrangement joins TRBV5-1 to TRBJ2-5; TRBD2 might be the D (6 bases). The V and J ends lost 3 bases and 4 bases respectively, with 16 bases between them. Germline V gene lookup returns CDR1 SGHRS and CDR2 YFSETQ. CDR3 size: 15 residues. The CDR3 loop is CASSSTAGRGETQYF. The CDR3, as DNA: TGCGCCAGCAGCTCGACAGCCGGGCGGGGAGAGACCCAGTACTTC.

The CDR3 DNA reads TGTGCCAGCAGTTACCCCCTCAGTAAGGGGGAGCAGTTCTTC. This encodes CASSYPLSKGEQFF. The chain employs TRBV6-5 and TRBJ2-1, with D tentatively TRBD1 (5 bases). The CDR3 totals 14 residues. The germline CDR1 and CDR2 sequences are MNHEY and SVGAGI. With 2 bases removed from V and 10 bases from J, the gap between germline ends came to 15 bases.

The chain recombines TRBV29-1 with TRBJ2-1, with a tentative D call TRBD1 (6 bases). CDR1 is SQVTM, CDR2 ANQGSEA, per germline. Between the trimmed V and J ends, which lost 4 bases and 3 bases, there was a span of 13 bases. The length of the CDR3 is 14 residues. The CDR3 DNA sequence: TGCAGCGTTGTAAGCGGACAGTTCTACAATGAGCAGTTCTTC. The encoded protein is CSVVSGQFYNEQFF.

This sequence joins TRBV7-3 and TRBJ2-3; D is ambiguous. CDR3 length equals 14 residues. Between the trimmed V and J ends, which lost 5 bases and 0 bases, there was a span of 9 bases. Germline-derived CDR1 and CDR2 are SGHTA and FQGTGA. The CDR3: CASSLLTSTDTQYF. CDR3 sequence (DNA): TGTGCCAGCAGCCTATTGACTAGCACAGATACGCAGTATTTT.

The genes are TRBV27 and TRBJ1-5; 7 nucleotides align to TRBD1. Germline V gives CDR1 MNHEY, CDR2 SMNVEV (reference sequence). V gave up 5 bases and J gave up 5 bases; unmatched junction bases: 6. The CDR3 has 14 amino acids. CDR3 sequence: CASSHRDSHQPQHF. The CDR3 nucleotides read TGTGCCAGCAGTCACCGGGACAGTCATCAGCCCCAGCATTTT.

The chain has TRBV9 and TRBJ1-1; D is possibly TRBD1 (6 bases). V lost 2 bases, J lost 2 bases, and 22 bases lay in between. The germline V gene has CDR1 SGDLS and CDR2 YYNGEE. The CDR3 length is 18 residues. The CDR3 DNA reads TGTGCCAGCAGCGTTCAATCCTCCGGGACATACCTAAACACTGAAGCTTTCTTT. It encodes CASSVQSSGTYLNTEAFF.

The chain has TRBV7-2 and TRBJ2-7; the D gene is possibly TRBD1 (6 bases). The CDR3 has 13 residues. V was clipped by 0 bases and J by 6 bases, with 9 bases between them. CDR1 is SGHTA, CDR2 FQGNSA, per germline. The CDR3 loop is CASSLAQGGEQYF. The CDR3 nucleotides are TGTGCCAGCAGCTTAGCACAGGGTGGCGAGCAGTACTTC.

The gene calls are TRBV5-1 and TRBJ2-5; a possible D gene is TRBD1 (6 bases). V lost 4 bases to trimming and J lost 5 bases, with 15 bases between them. The CDR3 is 14 amino acids. Germline CDR1 and CDR2: SGHRS and YFSETQ. The CDR3 sequence is CASSPPGVRETQYF. Written as DNA, the CDR3 is TGCGCCAGCAGCCCCCCAGGGGTTCGGGAGACCCAGTACTTC.